Following are 25 T cell receptor beta chains from one sample sequenced in a study of T cell changes during pregnancy in multiple sclerosis. Repertoires were generated with immunoSEQ multiplex PCR, while TCRdb's copy carries only in-frame clones and drops some. The sample holds tens of thousands of clones; approximately 90% are singletons and the top ten take around 2%. The specimen comprised peripheral blood, sampled in the first trimester of pregnancy. The receptors derive from a female donor in good health, enrolled as a control in a pregnancy study.

The CDR3 DNA follows: TGTGCCAGCACCCTCACCGGGGGGAACACTGAAGCTTTCTTT. This codes for CASTLTGGNTEAFF. J is TRBJ1-1 and V is TRBV6-1; the D gene is possibly TRBD1 (5 bases). Per germline, CDR1 MNHNS and CDR2 SASEGT. Trimming took 7 bases from V and 1 from J, leaving 13 bases between them. The CDR3 extends over 14 amino acids.

The rearrangement links TRBV6-5 to TRBJ1-1; D remains unclear. Germline-derived CDR1 and CDR2 are MNHEY and SVGAGI. The CDR3 is 13 residues long. V was pared by 5 bases and J by 0 bases, with 7 bases between. CDR3 loop: CASSPNMNTEAFF. The CDR3 DNA reads TGTGCCAGCAGTCCTAATATGAACACTGAAGCTTTCTTT.

This rearrangement joins TRBV10-3 to TRBJ1-3; 10 bases are a match to TRBD1. Per germline, CDR1 ENHRY and CDR2 SYGVKD. CDR3 length equals 18 residues. V dropped 11 bases and J dropped 0; count of bases not matched to a gene: 16. The CDR3 loop reads CAARRQGASLVSGNTIYF. The CDR3 DNA is TGTGCCGCAAGACGACAGGGGGCATCCTTAGTCTCTGGAAACACCATATATTTT.

The chain recombines TRBV7-9 with TRBJ2-1; possible D gene TRBD2, 7 bases. This CDR3 comprises 16 residues. The ends were cut back, 1 base at V and 6 bases at J, with 16 bases in the middle. Germline assignment: CDR1 SEHNR and CDR2 FQNEAQ (reference sequence). CDR3 bases: TGTGCCAGCAGCTTAGGGCCCGGGGGGCCTAGCAATGAGCAGTTCTTC. This codes for CASSLGPGGPSNEQFF.

This chain joins TRBV11-1 and TRBJ2-3; D is ambiguous. Germline V gene sequence: CDR1 SGHAT, CDR2 FQDESV (reference sequence). With 3 bases removed from V and 2 bases from J, the gap between germline ends came to 9 bases. This CDR3 has 14 residues. CDR3 region: CASSLESFTDTQYF. The CDR3 bases are TGTGCCAGCAGCTTGGAGAGTTTCACAGATACGCAGTATTTT.

J is TRBJ1-4 and V is TRBV7-8; possible D gene TRBD1, 6 bases. Deletions cut 3 bases from V and 8 bases from J, with 13 bases between. Germline CDR1 reads SGHVS; CDR2 reads FQNEAQ. The CDR3 runs to 14 residues. CDR3: CASSFTGMSEKLFF. The CDR3 nucleotides read TGTGCCAGCAGCTTCACAGGGATGAGCGAAAAACTGTTTTTT.

The chain joins TRBV7-3 to TRBJ2-2; 16 nucleotides match TRBD2. Germline CDR1 SGHTA, CDR2 FQGTGA. The V gene end was trimmed by 4 bases and the J gene end by 12 bases; junction bases not matched to a gene: 11. The CDR3 length is 17 residues. CDR3 region: CASSSGLAGGVLPKLFF. The CDR3 nucleotides are TGTGCCAGCAGCTCGGGACTAGCGGGGGGGGTCCTTCCGAAGCTGTTTTTT.

The chain combines TRBV13 with TRBJ1-1; weak D call: TRBD1 (6 bases). The germline CDR1 and CDR2 sequences are PRHDT and FYEKMQ (reference sequence). With 1 base removed from V and 10 bases from J, the gap between germline ends came to 10 bases. This CDR3 comprises 12 residues. CDR3 sequence: CASSLDRARAFF. DNA of the CDR3: TGTGCCAGCAGCTTAGACAGGGCCAGAGCTTTCTTT.

The chain employs TRBV9 and TRBJ2-6; 7 bases map to TRBD1. The CDR3 is 17 amino acids. The V gene's germline CDR1 is SGDLS and CDR2 YYNGEE. V gave up 4 bases and J gave up 1 base; unmatched junction bases: 8. The CDR3 DNA reads TGTGCCAGCAGCACCCGGACAGGAAGATCTGGGGCCAACGTCCTGACTTTC. It translates to CASSTRTGRSGANVLTF.

This clone was detected only a few times. The V and J genes are TRBV6-5 and TRBJ1-5; 7 nucleotides align to TRBD1. CDR1 MNHEY and CDR2 SVGAGI come from the germline V gene. The CDR3 runs to 12 residues. V shed 2 bases, J shed 11 bases, and the junction held 3 bases outside the gene matches. CDR3 region: CASSYPQGAQHF. The CDR3 DNA sequence: TGTGCCAGCAGTTACCCCCAGGGGGCCCAGCATTTT.

This clone was seen once. The chain employs TRBV25-1 and TRBJ1-2; TRBD1 aligns across 9 bases. The CDR3 is made up of 15 amino acids. From germline, CDR1 is MGHDK and CDR2 SYGVNS. After removal of 3 bases from V and 6 bases from J, the junction contained 8 bases not matched to a gene. The CDR3 DNA reads TGTGCCAGCAGTGACCCCTCCGGGACAGGGAATGGCTACACCTTC. Its translation: CASSDPSGTGNGYTF.

CDR3 DNA sequence: TGTGCCAGCAGCCTGGGGGAGTCTAGCGGGTATTATTACAATGAGCAGTTCTTC. This gives the protein CASSLGESSGYYYNEQFF. The V call is TRBV11-3, the J call TRBJ2-1, with 8 bases matching TRBD2. The germline V gene has CDR1 SGHNT and CDR2 YENEEA. This CDR3 has 18 residues. The ends lost 5 bases at V and 4 bases at J; junction bases unmatched: 16.

This chain connects TRBV5-1 to TRBJ1-4; 10 bases are a match to TRBD1. The V and J ends lost 0 bases and 8 bases, in that order; junction bases with no gene match: 4. The CDR3 runs to 15 residues. Germline CDR1 reads SGHRS; CDR2 reads YFSETQ. The CDR3 reads CASSLESGQGEKLFF. CDR3 nucleotide sequence: TGCGCCAGCAGCTTGGAGTCGGGACAGGGGGAAAAACTGTTTTTT.

V usage is TRBV5-6 and J usage is TRBJ1-1; D may be TRBD1 (6 bases). The CDR3 contains 16 residues. The germline V and J ends were trimmed by 3 bases and 3 bases, with 18 bases remaining between them. The germline V gene encodes CDR1 SGHDT and CDR2 YYEEEE. Here the CDR3 DNA reads TGTGCCAGCAGCTCACTCAACAGGGAAGGTGACACTGAAGCTTTCTTT. This sequence encodes CASSSLNREGDTEAFF.

Only a few counts were recorded for this clone. This rearrangement joins TRBV2 to TRBJ1-2; D might be TRBD1 (6 bases). Trimming shortened V by 11 bases and J by 8 bases, and 12 bases separated the two germline ends. This CDR3 contains 10 residues. Germline CDR1 and CDR2: SNHLY and FYNNEI. The CDR3 loop reads CAAPRGGYTF. In DNA form, the CDR3 reads TGTGCCGCCCCGAGGGGGGGCTACACCTTC.

The chain carries TRBV2 and TRBJ1-6, with TRBD1 matching over 11 bases. The CDR3 has 15 amino acids. The V segment lost 5 bases and the J segment 7 bases; nucleotides outside the gene matches: 4. CDR1 is SNHLY, CDR2 FYNNEI, per germline. The CDR3 spells CASSRTGGSNSPLHF. DNA of the CDR3: TGTGCCAGCAGTAGGACAGGGGGCTCGAATTCACCCCTCCACTTT.

The CDR3 sequence: CASSSSGVEQYF. CDR3 sequence (DNA): TGTGCCAGCAGCTCCTCAGGGGTCGAGCAGTACTTC. The rearrangement uses TRBV5-4 and TRBJ2-7; maybe TRBD1 (6 bases). Germline CDR1 SGHNT, CDR2 YYREEE (reference sequence). Trimming removed 3 bases from V and 6 bases from J, with 10 bases in between. The CDR3 covers 12 residues.

This rearrangement joins TRBV5-8 to TRBJ1-1, with 9 nucleotides matching TRBD1. Germline CDR1 SGHTS, CDR2 YDEGEE. There are 14 residues in the CDR3. V gave up 3 bases and J gave up 4 bases; unmatched junction bases: 4. The CDR3 DNA is TGTGCCAGCAGCTCCGGGACAGGGAGCACTGAAGCTTTCTTT. It translates to CASSSGTGSTEAFF.

The genes are TRBV11-2 and TRBJ2-2; D is possibly TRBD1 (6 bases). Germline CDR1 and CDR2: SGHAT and FQNNGV. The CDR3 extends over 14 amino acids. V was cut by 5 bases and J by 6 bases, with 13 bases left in between. The DNA for the CDR3 is TGTGCCAGCAGCCCTACAGGGCGCGCCGGGGAGCTGTTTTTT. As protein: CASSPTGRAGELFF. Filled out from reference TRBV11-2 and TRBJ2-2, the complete variable domain reads EAGVAQSPRYKIIEKRQSVAFWCNPISGHATLYWYQQILGQGPKLLIQFQNNGVVDDSQLPKDRFSAERLKGVDSTLKIQPAKLEDSAVYLCASSPTGRAGELFFGEGSRLTVL.

The V and J genes are TRBV9 and TRBJ2-3, with TRBD2 matching over 8 bases. The V gene's germline CDR1 is SGDLS and CDR2 YYNGEE. There are 12 residues in the CDR3. V dropped 0 bases and J dropped 12; count of bases not matched to a gene: 3. This CDR3 reads CASSVGAGDQYF. The CDR3 DNA reads TGTGCCAGCAGCGTAGGAGCGGGGGATCAGTATTTT.

V and J are TRBV7-2 and TRBJ2-1, with 13 nucleotides matching TRBD2. V gave up 10 bases and J gave up 7 bases; unmatched junction bases: 10. CDR3 length: 15 amino acids. Germline V gene data show CDR1 as SGHTA and CDR2 as FQGNSA. The chain's CDR3 is CATTAKGLAGNEQFF. The CDR3 coding sequence is TGTGCCACCACTGCAAAGGGACTAGCGGGGAATGAGCAGTTCTTC.

The rearrangement uses TRBV5-4 and TRBJ2-7; a possible D gene is TRBD1 (6 bases). This CDR3 is built from 18 residues. The ends were cut back, 7 bases at V and 3 bases at J, with 29 bases in the middle. Germline V CDR1 and CDR2: SGHNT, YYREEE (reference sequence). CDR3 coding DNA: TGTGCCAGCTCATCGAGACCACCTAACAGGGTTTTATTCTACGAGCAGTACTTC. It encodes CASSSRPPNRVLFYEQYF.

The V and J genes are TRBV27 and TRBJ2-7; 9 positions agree with TRBD2. V shed 6 bases and J 3 bases; nucleotides not matched to a gene: 9. The CDR3 sequence is 15 residues long. Germline values: CDR1 MNHEY, CDR2 SMNVEV (reference sequence). In nucleotides, the CDR3 is TGTGCCAGCAGAGCGGGGGGCCCCCTGGGCTACGAGCAGTACTTC. Translating it yields CASRAGGPLGYEQYF.

The chain joins TRBV7-2 to TRBJ2-5; D perhaps matches TRBD2 (5 bases). V was pared by 5 bases and J by 5 bases, with 18 bases between. The CDR3 totals 15 residues. The germline CDR1 and CDR2 sequences are SGHTA and FQGNSA. The DNA of the CDR3 is TGTGCCAGCAGCGGAAGCCGGGGTTATGAGGAGACCCAGTACTTC. This gives the protein CASSGSRGYEETQYF.

This chain connects TRBV14 to TRBJ2-1; 7 bases match TRBD2. Germline-derived CDR1 and CDR2 are SGHDN and FVKESK. CDR3 length: 15 residues. V was pared by 2 bases and J by 3 bases, with 4 bases of the junction left unmatched. CDR3 in DNA: TGTGCCAGCAGCCAATCCCGGGGGGACTACAATGAGCAGTTCTTC. Amino acids: CASSQSRGDYNEQFF. The full variable domain, its missing parts supplied by reference TRBV14 and TRBJ2-1, is EAGVTQFPSHSVIEKGQTVTLRCDPISGHDNLYWYRRVMGKEIKFLLHFVKESKQDESGMPNNRFLAERTGGTYSTLKVQPAELEDSGVYFCASSQSRGDYNEQFFGPGTRLTVL.